Below, 7 T cell receptor beta chains from the same sample are listed, as sequenced in a study of blood T cells in healthy people across ages. A second PCR of roughly 6 to 12 cycles used a sample-barcoded 5' primer and a J-beta primer mix. TCRdb re-called the 5' RACE reads with MiXCR, one entry per CDR3 protein. This sample yields 1.4 million or so distinct CDR3 sequences, of which approximately 39% are seen a single time; approximately 4.1% belongs to the top ten. Sequenced: blood. Receptor source: a woman younger than 30 in good health.

The gene calls are TRBV20-1 and TRBJ1-5, with 9 nucleotides matching TRBD1. The CDR3 runs to 14 residues. Per germline, CDR1 DFQATT and CDR2 SNEGSKA (reference sequence). V was clipped by 6 bases and J by 6 bases; unmatched bases: 9. The CDR3 region is CSADRDRESQPQHF. DNA for the CDR3: TGCAGTGCAGACCGGGACAGGGAGAGTCAGCCCCAGCATTTT.

The chain has TRBV12-3 or TRBV12-4 and TRBJ1-4, with a tentative D call TRBD1 (6 bases). The CDR3 consists of 14 residues. Trimming left V 2 bases short and J 5 bases short, with 9 bases between. DNA for the CDR3: TGTGCCAGCAGTTTATTACAGGGAAATGAAAAACTGTTTTTT. Translated: CASSLLQGNEKLFF.

This clonotype was counted ten times or more. The V call is TRBV6-6, the J call TRBJ2-3; possible D gene TRBD1, 5 bases. The V end lost 4 bases, the J end lost 4 bases, and 9 bases lay between the germline ends. CDR3 length: 13 residues. The germline V gene has CDR1 MNHNY and CDR2 SVGAGI (reference sequence). As DNA, the CDR3 is TGTGCCAGCAGTTCGACCAGGGCAGATACGCAGTATTTT. Translation: CASSSTRADTQYF.

This clonotype was recorded a few times. The genes are TRBV12-3 or TRBV12-4 and TRBJ1-3, with D possibly TRBD1 on 5 matching bases. The CDR3 is 15 residues long. Trimming took 6 bases from V and 0 from J, leaving 12 bases between them. The DNA for the CDR3 is TGTGCCAGCAGGAGACCAGGGCTCTCTGGAAACACCATATATTTT. Protein sequence: CASRRPGLSGNTIYF.

This clonotype was recorded a few times. The rearrangement uses TRBV9 and TRBJ2-4; 9 bases are shared with TRBD2. This CDR3 comprises 14 residues. After removal of 3 bases from V and 13 bases from J, the junction contained 11 bases not matched to a gene. From germline, CDR1 is SGDLS and CDR2 YYNGEE. DNA for the CDR3: TGTGCCAGCAGCGCAAACGGACTAGCGATAGAGCAGTACTTC. This sequence encodes CASSANGLAIEQYF.

The chain is built from TRBV12-3 or TRBV12-4 and TRBJ1-2; D is unclear. This CDR3 spans 13 amino acids. The ends were cut back, 6 bases at V and 7 bases at J, with 15 bases in the middle. CDR3 amino acids: CASRGTSSSGYTF. As DNA, the CDR3 is TGTGCCAGCAGAGGAACCTCAAGTAGTGGCTACACCTTC.

V is TRBV5-1 and J is TRBJ2-2, with a possible D match to TRBD1 (6 bases). Per germline, CDR1 SGHRS and CDR2 YFSETQ. V dropped 5 bases and J dropped 6 bases, with 20 bases sitting between them. The CDR3 covers 16 residues. The CDR3 bases are TGCGCCAGCAGTATAAACAGGGCGGTGATGGCCGGGGAGCTGTTTTTT. Translated: CASSINRAVMAGELFF. The full variable domain, its missing parts supplied by reference TRBV5-1 and TRBJ2-2, is KAGVTQTPRYLIKTRGQQVTLSCSPISGHRSVSWYQQTPGQGLQFLFEYFSETQRNKGNFPGRFSGRQFSNSRSEMNVSTLELGDSALYLCASSINRAVMAGELFFGEGSRLTVL.